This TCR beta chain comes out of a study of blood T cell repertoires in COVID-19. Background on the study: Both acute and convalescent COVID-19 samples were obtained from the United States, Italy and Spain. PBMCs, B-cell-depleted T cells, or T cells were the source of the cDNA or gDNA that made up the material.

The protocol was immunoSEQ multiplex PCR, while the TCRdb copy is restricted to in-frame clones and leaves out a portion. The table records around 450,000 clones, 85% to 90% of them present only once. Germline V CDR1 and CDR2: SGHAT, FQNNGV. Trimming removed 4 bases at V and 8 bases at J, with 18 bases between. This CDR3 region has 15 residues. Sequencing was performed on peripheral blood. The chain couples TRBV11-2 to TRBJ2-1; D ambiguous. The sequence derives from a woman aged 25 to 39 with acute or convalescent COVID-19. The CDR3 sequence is CASSSRNTNPHEQFF. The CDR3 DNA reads TGTGCCAGCAGCTCTAGGAACACCAATCCCCATGAGCAGTTCTTC.